This T cell receptor beta chain was obtained from a study of T cell repertoires in cytomegalovirus infection. About the study: Well-studied HLA-B-restricted CMV epitopes were used in the study alongside recently identified HLA-C-restricted ones. Broader study findings: HLA-C-restricted TCR beta clonotypes specific for CMV led the ex vivo response. Based on cumulative public TCR beta family frequency, carriers of CMV plus the relevant HLA were identified.

This clonotype was observed at least ten times. Its specificity is unknown. The CDR3 totals 15 residues. Germline trimming cut 6 bases from V and 0 bases from J; bases unmatched to any gene: 5. Via MiXCR, TCRdb re-called the reads, giving one row per CDR3 protein. The table has about 47,000 distinct CDR3 sequences, about 20% seen once; the top ten hold 80%. This chain connects TRBV12-3 or TRBV12-4 to TRBJ2-3; 8 bases are a match to TRBD2. The specimen was CD8+ T cells from cultured PBMCs, collected from culture after CMV antigen stimulation. The TCR was taken from a human donor in good health (CMV status not recorded). Some clones in this sample may be carry-over from other donors' samples. The CDR3 sequence is CASSPLAASTDTQYF. CDR3 coding DNA: TGTGCCAGCAGCCCACTAGCGGCTAGCACAGATACGCAGTATTTT.